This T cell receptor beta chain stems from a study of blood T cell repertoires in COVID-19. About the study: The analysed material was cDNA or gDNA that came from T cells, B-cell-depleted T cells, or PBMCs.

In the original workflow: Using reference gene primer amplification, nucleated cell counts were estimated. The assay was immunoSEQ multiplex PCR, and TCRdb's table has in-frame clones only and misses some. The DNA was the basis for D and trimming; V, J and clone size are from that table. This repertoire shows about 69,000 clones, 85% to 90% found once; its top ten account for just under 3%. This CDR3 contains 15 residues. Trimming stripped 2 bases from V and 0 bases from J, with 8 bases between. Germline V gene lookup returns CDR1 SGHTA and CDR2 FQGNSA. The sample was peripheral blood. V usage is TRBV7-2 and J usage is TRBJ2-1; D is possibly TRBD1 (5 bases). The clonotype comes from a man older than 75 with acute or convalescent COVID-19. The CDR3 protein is CASSLQGSSYNEQFF. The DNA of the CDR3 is TGTGCCAGCAGCTTACAGGGAAGCTCCTACAATGAGCAGTTCTTC.